Listed below are T cell receptor beta chains from one sample, sequenced in a study of OX40 agonist ivuxolimab in advanced cancers. The method was immunoSEQ multiplex PCR; TCRdb's version includes in-frame clones alone and lacks a portion of them. In the table there are approximately 74,000 clones, roughly 78% of which are singletons. Specimen: CD4+ or CD8+ T cells sorted from blood, collected in a trial of the OX40 agonist ivuxolimab. The receptors derive from an adult with an advanced solid tumor such as melanoma, head and neck, liver or kidney cancer. Each CDR3 is given with its conserved first and last residue. Each record gives: D gene, clone size, CDR3 length, J gene, V gene, CDR3 protein, CDR3 DNA. The D gene is left open where the match is weak. A row's size may be missing; if present it is once, few, many or a size class.

NA	NA	16	TRBJ2-7	TRBV5-4	CASSPSLARSSYEQYF	TGTGCCAGCAGCCCAAGCCTAGCGCGAAGCTCCTACGAGCAGTACTTC
NA	NA	11	TRBJ2-3	TRBV6-1	CASSEEDTQYF	TGTGCCAGCAGTGAAGAGGATACGCAGTATTTT
NA	NA	11	TRBJ2-7	TRBV20-1	CSAPERYEQYF	TGCAGTGCCCCCGAAAGATACGAGCAGTACTTC
NA	NA	13	TRBJ2-1	TRBV2	CASSIYRGGEQFF	TGTGCCAGCAGTATTTACAGGGGAGGTGAGCAGTTCTTC
NA	NA	17	TRBJ2-7	TRBV11-2	CASSLSSPSQLTYEQYF	TGTGCCAGCAGCTTATCCTCCCCAAGCCAACTCACCTACGAGCAGTACTTC
NA	NA	13	TRBJ2-7	TRBV15	CATSRDPGTEQYF	TGTGCCACCAGCAGAGATCCAGGGACCGAGCAGTACTTC
NA	NA	16	TRBJ2-7	TRBV28	CASSLSGAGSGDEQYF	TGTGCCAGCAGTTTATCAGGGGCAGGGTCGGGGGACGAGCAGTACTTC
NA	NA	13	TRBJ2-5	TRBV27	CASSTVGGKTQYF	TGTGCCAGCAGTACCGTGGGGGGAAAGACCCAGTACTTC
NA	NA	15	TRBJ1-4	TRBV28	CASSLFKGGNEKLFF	TGTGCCAGCAGTTTATTCAAAGGGGGTAATGAAAAACTGTTTTTT
NA	once	14	TRBJ2-2	TRBV11-2	CASSLSRNTGELFF	TGTGCCAGCAGCTTAAGCAGAAACACCGGGGAGCTGTTTTTT
NA	NA	15	TRBJ2-2	TRBV5-4	CASSSQAAYGGELFF	TGTGCCAGCAGCAGTCAAGCGGCCTACGGCGGGGAGCTGTTTTTT
NA	NA	14	TRBJ1-6	TRBV10-3	CAISGRQRESPLHF	TGTGCCATCAGTGGTAGACAGCGGGAATCACCCCTCCACTTT
NA	NA	13	TRBJ1-5	TRBV6-5	CASSSSGDQPQHF	TGTGCCAGCAGCTCTTCGGGGGATCAGCCCCAGCATTTT
NA	NA	14	TRBJ1-1	TRBV28	CASSWGRMNTEAFF	TGTGCCAGCAGTTGGGGACGGATGAACACTGAAGCTTTCTTT
TRBD2	NA	13	TRBJ2-7	TRBV2	CASSPRLAHEQYF	TGTGCCAGCAGCCCGAGACTAGCTCACGAGCAGTACTTC
NA	NA	14	TRBJ2-7	TRBV6-1	CATLKGHSTYEQYF	TGTGCCACCCTTAAGGGACACTCGACCTACGAGCAGTACTTC
TRBD2	NA	15	TRBJ2-5	TRBV5-1	CASSPGASGEETQYF	TGCGCCAGCAGCCCGGGGGCTAGCGGGGAAGAGACCCAGTACTTC
NA	NA	13	TRBJ2-4	TRBV5-8	CASSLALSNIQYF	TGTGCCAGCAGCTTGGCCTTATCAAACATTCAGTACTTC
TRBD1	NA	14	TRBJ1-2	TRBV6-5	CASSYGGQPYGYTF	TGTGCCAGCAGTTATGGGGGACAGCCATATGGCTACACCTTC
NA	few	15	TRBJ1-4	TRBV19	CASNRGTATNEKLFF	TGTGCCAGTAATCGAGGGACGGCAACTAATGAAAAACTGTTTTTT
NA	NA	13	TRBJ2-7	TRBV7-2	CASSPTASYEQYF	TGTGCCAGCAGCCCGACGGCGTCTTACGAGCAGTACTTC
NA	NA	15	TRBJ1-3	TRBV19	CASSPGRSSGNTIYF	TGTGCCAGTAGTCCGGGCAGGAGCTCTGGAAACACCATATATTTT
NA	once	15	TRBJ1-2	TRBV5-5	CASSFWGSAVYGYTF	TGTGCCAGCAGCTTTTGGGGGTCGGCAGTCTATGGCTACACCTTC
NA	NA	15	TRBJ1-4	TRBV7-8	CASSLGQAPNEKLFF	TGTGCCAGCAGCTTAGGACAGGCTCCTAATGAAAAACTGTTTTTT
TRBD1	NA	14	TRBJ1-2	TRBV6-6	CASSSPGQGFGYTF	TGTGCCAGCAGTAGTCCGGGACAGGGGTTTGGCTACACCTTC
TRBD1	NA	13	TRBJ2-3	TRBV7-9	CASSAGTGDTQYF	TGTGCCAGCAGCGCGGGGACAGGGGATACGCAGTATTTT
TRBD1	NA	16	TRBJ2-3	TRBV6-4	CASSRDSYSSTDTQYF	TGTGCCAGCAGTCGGGACAGCTATTCTAGCACAGATACGCAGTATTTT
NA	NA	16	TRBJ1-5	TRBV21-1	CASSKARDPGIQPQHF	TGTGCCAGCAGCAAAGCGAGGGACCCCGGTATTCAGCCCCAGCATTTT
TRBD1	NA	14	TRBJ1-4	TRBV28	CASSSGTVAEKLFF	TGTGCCAGCAGTTCCGGGACAGTGGCCGAAAAACTGTTTTTT
NA	NA	13	TRBJ2-1	TRBV6-4	CASSTGWLNEQFF	TGTGCCTCATCTACGGGCTGGTTGAATGAGCAGTTCTTC
NA	NA	14	TRBJ2-5	TRBV5-1	CASSQGTSQETQYF	TGCGCCAGCAGCCAGGGGACAAGCCAAGAGACCCAGTACTTC
TRBD2	few	15	TRBJ2-5	TRBV5-6	CASSRTTSESETQYF	TGTGCCAGCAGCCGGACCACTAGCGAGTCGGAGACCCAGTACTTC